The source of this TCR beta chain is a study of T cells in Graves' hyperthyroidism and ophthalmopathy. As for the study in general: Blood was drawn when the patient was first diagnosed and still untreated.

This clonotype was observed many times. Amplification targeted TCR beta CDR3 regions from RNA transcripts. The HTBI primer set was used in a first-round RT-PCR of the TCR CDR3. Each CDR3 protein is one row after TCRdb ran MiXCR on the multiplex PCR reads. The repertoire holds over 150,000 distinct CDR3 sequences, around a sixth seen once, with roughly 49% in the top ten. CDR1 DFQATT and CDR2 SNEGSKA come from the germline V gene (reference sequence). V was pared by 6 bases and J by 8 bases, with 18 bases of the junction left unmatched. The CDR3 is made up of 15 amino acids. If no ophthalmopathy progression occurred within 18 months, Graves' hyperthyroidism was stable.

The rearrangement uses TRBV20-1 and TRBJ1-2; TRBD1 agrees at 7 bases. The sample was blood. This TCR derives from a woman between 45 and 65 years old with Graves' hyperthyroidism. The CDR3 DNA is TGCAGTGCGTCAAATTCCGGGACAGACAAGGGCGGCTACACCTTC. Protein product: CSASNSGTDKGGYTF.